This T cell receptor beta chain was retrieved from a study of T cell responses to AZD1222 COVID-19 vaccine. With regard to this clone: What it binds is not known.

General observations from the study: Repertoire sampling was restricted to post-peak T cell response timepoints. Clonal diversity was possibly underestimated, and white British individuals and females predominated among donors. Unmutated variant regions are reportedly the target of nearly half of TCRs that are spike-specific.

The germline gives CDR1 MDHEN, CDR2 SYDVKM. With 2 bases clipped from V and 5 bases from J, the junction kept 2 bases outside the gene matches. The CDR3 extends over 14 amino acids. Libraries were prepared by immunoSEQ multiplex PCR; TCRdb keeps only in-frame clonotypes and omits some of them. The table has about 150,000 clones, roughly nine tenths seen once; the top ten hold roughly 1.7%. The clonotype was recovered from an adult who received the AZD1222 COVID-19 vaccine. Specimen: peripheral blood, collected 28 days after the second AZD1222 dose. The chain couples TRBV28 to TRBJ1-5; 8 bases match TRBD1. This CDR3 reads CASSLGDRHQPQHF. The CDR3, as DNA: TGTGCCAGCAGTTTAGGGGACAGGCATCAGCCCCAGCATTTT.